The 32 T cell receptor beta chains in this list originate from one sample, sequenced in a study of PD-L1 blockade in urothelial cancer. Time point here: peripheral blood 6 weeks after treatment start. The protocol was immunoSEQ multiplex PCR, while the TCRdb copy is restricted to in-frame clones and leaves out a portion. This table has about 91,000 clones, approximately 87% appearing once. Sequenced here: PBMCs, sampled around atezolizumab (anti-PD-L1) treatment. Receptors originate from a man aged 65-85 years with urothelial cancer.

CDR3 sequence (DNA): TGTGCCAGCAGCTCTGGACAGGGGTTCACTGAAGCTTTCTTT. Translated, it gives CASSSGQGFTEAFF. The chain carries TRBV5-4 and TRBJ1-1; 9 bases are a match to TRBD1. This CDR3 comprises 14 residues. Germline CDR1 is SGHNT and CDR2 is YYREEE (reference sequence). V was clipped by 3 bases and J by 4 bases; unmatched bases: 4.

This clone has only one observation. J is TRBJ2-7 and V is TRBV5-8, with TRBD2 identical over 9 bases. The CDR3 is made up of 15 amino acids. V was pared by 4 bases and J by 0 bases, with 5 bases of the junction left unmatched. CDR1 and CDR2 from the germline V gene are SGHTS and YDEGEE. The CDR3 coding sequence is TGTGCCAGCAGCCACGGTAGCGGGAGCTCCTACGAGCAGTACTTC. Translated: CASSHGSGSSYEQYF.

V and J are TRBV30 and TRBJ1-1; maybe TRBD1 (6 bases). Germline CDR1 is GTSNPN and CDR2 is SVGIG (reference sequence). The CDR3 length is 13 residues. Trimming took off 4 bases at V and 5 bases at J, with 14 bases between the two ends. For the CDR3, the DNA is TGTGCCTGGACAGGGGACGGGGATACTGAAGCTTTCTTT. Its protein product is CAWTGDGDTEAFF.

This rearrangement joins TRBV19 to TRBJ2-1, with 10 bases that match TRBD2. The CDR3 extends over 13 amino acids. The germline gives CDR1 LNHDA, CDR2 SQIVND (reference sequence). J was trimmed by 12 bases and V by 5 bases; bases with no gene match: 7. The CDR3 here is CASSAGTSVGQFF. The CDR3 coding sequence is TGTGCCAGTAGTGCCGGGACTAGCGTTGGGCAGTTCTTC.

The chain couples TRBV7-2 to TRBJ2-1, with a weak D call TRBD1 (5 bases). CDR1 and CDR2 (germline): SGHTA, FQGNSA. V lost 5 bases and J lost 5, with 10 bases in between. The CDR3 is 13 residues long. The CDR3 nucleotides are TGTGCCAGCAGCACCCCAGGGCACAATGAGCAGTTCTTC. Its protein product is CASSTPGHNEQFF.

V gene TRBV10-3 combines with J gene TRBJ1-5, with 9 bases identical to TRBD1. V shed 10 bases and J 3 bases; nucleotides not matched to a gene: 4. The germline V gene has CDR1 ENHRY and CDR2 SYGVKD. The CDR3 extends over 13 amino acids. In nucleotides, the CDR3 is TGTGCCACTGGACAGGGGATCAATCAGCCCCAGCATTTT. Translated, it gives CATGQGINQPQHF.

This chain links TRBV2 with TRBJ2-7; TRBD1 is a possible D gene (6 bases). Germline assignment: CDR1 SNHLY and CDR2 FYNNEI. The CDR3 totals 16 residues. Trimming removed 2 bases at V and 5 bases at J, with 19 bases between. CDR3 in amino acids: CASSESQGKESHEQYF. CDR3 coding DNA: TGTGCCAGCAGTGAATCACAGGGTAAGGAATCCCACGAGCAGTACTTC.

This rearrangement joins TRBV7-2 to TRBJ2-7, with TRBD2 matching over 10 bases. V was pared by 6 bases and J by 7 bases, with 6 bases of the junction left unmatched. CDR3 length: 13 amino acids. CDR1 is SGHTA and CDR2 is FQGNSA in the germline V gene. In nucleotides, the CDR3 is TGTGCCAGCAGTCCTAGCGGGAGAGGAGAGCAGTACTTC. Protein sequence: CASSPSGRGEQYF. The full variable domain, its missing parts supplied by reference TRBV7-2 and TRBJ2-7, is GAGVSQSPSNKVTEKGKDVELRCDPISGHTALYWYRQSLGQGLEFLIYFQGNSAPDKSGLPSDRFSAERTGGSVSTLTIQRTQQEDSAVYLCASSPSGRGEQYFGPGTRLTVT.

V usage is TRBV7-7 and J usage is TRBJ2-6; the D gene is possibly TRBD1 (6 bases). Germline CDR1 is SSHAT and CDR2 is FNYEAQ (reference sequence). This CDR3 has 18 residues. Trimming shortened V by 1 base and J by 4 bases, and 17 bases separated the two germline ends. CDR3 in amino acids: CASSLGPTGSEGANVLTF. CDR3 sequence (DNA): TGTGCCAGCAGCTTAGGACCGACAGGCTCGGAAGGGGCCAACGTCCTGACTTTC.

This clone was seen only a few times. The chain carries TRBV4-3 and TRBJ1-1, with 8 bases identical to TRBD1. CDR3 length: 16 residues. The ends lost 4 bases at V and 1 base at J; junction bases unmatched: 8. The V gene's germline CDR1 is LGHNA and CDR2 YSLEER. CDR3 region: CASSRHPGTGNTEAFF. DNA of the CDR3: TGCGCCAGCAGCCGTCACCCCGGGACAGGGAACACTGAAGCTTTCTTT.

CDR3 coding DNA: TGTGCCAGCTCACCACTTTCTGGGGGGGACACTGAAGCTTTCTTT. Translated, it gives CASSPLSGGDTEAFF. V gene TRBV18 combines with J gene TRBJ1-1, with D possibly matching TRBD1 (5 bases). CDR1 is KGHSH and CDR2 is LQKENI in the germline V gene. The germline V and J ends were trimmed by 1 base and 3 bases, with 12 bases remaining between them. The CDR3 totals 15 residues.

This chain connects TRBV29-1 to TRBJ1-1; 7 nucleotides agree with TRBD1. The CDR3 is 13 residues long. Germline V gene sequence: CDR1 SQVTM, CDR2 ANQGSEA. V was clipped by 3 bases and J by 4 bases; unmatched bases: 5. In DNA form, the CDR3 reads TGCAGCGTTGATTGGGCAGGGGGCACTGAAGCTTTCTTT. This translates into CSVDWAGGTEAFF.

V is TRBV5-1 and J is TRBJ2-5, with 9 bases identical to TRBD1. The CDR3 covers 16 residues. Germline CDR1 SGHRS, CDR2 YFSETQ. V dropped 4 bases and J dropped 4; count of bases not matched to a gene: 11. CDR3 sequence reads: CASSPQTGGAVETQYF. CDR3 DNA sequence: TGCGCCAGCAGCCCCCAAACAGGGGGCGCGGTAGAGACCCAGTACTTC.

J is TRBJ2-5 and V is TRBV11-2; perhaps TRBD2 as D (5 bases). Trimming took off 1 base at V and 5 bases at J, with 8 bases between the two ends. Germline loops: CDR1 SGHAT, CDR2 FQNNGV. CDR3 length: 13 residues. The CDR3 region has the DNA TGTGCCAGCAGCTTAGGGCGGGTGGAGACCCAGTACTTC. This sequence encodes CASSLGRVETQYF. The full variable domain, in which reference TRBV11-2 and TRBJ2-5 provide the parts outside the CDR3, is EAGVAQSPRYKIIEKRQSVAFWCNPISGHATLYWYQQILGQGPKLLIQFQNNGVVDDSQLPKDRFSAERLKGVDSTLKIQPAKLEDSAVYLCASSLGRVETQYFGPGTRLLVL.

V gene TRBV7-3 combines with J gene TRBJ2-3, with TRBD2 identical over 8 bases. The CDR3 contains 14 residues. Losses at the gene ends were 5 bases for V and 1 base for J; bases not matched to a gene: 2. Germline V CDR1 and CDR2: SGHTA, FQGTGA. The CDR3 bases are TGTGCCAGCAGCCCGACTAGCGGCACAGATACGCAGTATTTT. Amino acids: CASSPTSGTDTQYF.

This chain links TRBV5-6 with TRBJ2-3; 10 positions agree with TRBD2. V dropped 0 bases and J dropped 5; count of bases not matched to a gene: 6. CDR3 size: 16 residues. CDR1 is SGHDT and CDR2 is YYEEEE in the germline V gene. The CDR3 sequence is CASSLVSGGAGDTQYF. DNA of the CDR3: TGTGCCAGCAGCTTGGTCAGCGGGGGGGCCGGAGATACGCAGTATTTT.

The chain combines TRBV4-1 with TRBJ2-5, with 7 bases aligning to TRBD1. Germline CDR1 reads MGHRA; CDR2 reads YSYEKL. After removal of 4 bases from V and 2 bases from J, the junction contained 4 bases not matched to a gene. The CDR3 covers 14 residues. Written as DNA, the CDR3 is TGCGCCAGCAGCCCACCGGGACAGCAAGAGACCCAGTACTTC. This encodes CASSPPGQQETQYF.

This rearrangement joins TRBV6-4 to TRBJ1-2; 8 nucleotides agree with TRBD1. Germline V CDR1 and CDR2: MRHNA, SNTAGT. The J segment lost 8 bases and the V segment lost 5 bases, leaving 7 bases of the junction unmatched. The CDR3 spans 13 residues. The CDR3 is CASSSQGAGGYTF. CDR3 sequence (DNA): TGTGCCAGCAGTAGTCAGGGGGCTGGCGGCTACACCTTC.

The chain links TRBV5-6 to TRBJ2-1, with TRBD1 identical over 7 bases. This CDR3 contains 15 residues. V was pared by 4 bases and J by 9 bases, with 13 bases of the junction left unmatched. Germline loops: CDR1 SGHDT, CDR2 YYEEEE. The CDR3 sequence: CASSLTPRQGSEQFF. The DNA of the CDR3 is TGTGCCAGCAGCCTTACACCCCGACAGGGAAGTGAGCAGTTCTTC.

This clone was counted a single time. The chain joins TRBV27 to TRBJ1-5; the D gene is possibly TRBD1 (6 bases). Germline assignment: CDR1 MNHEY and CDR2 SMNVEV (reference sequence). V lost 5 bases, J lost 2 bases, and 10 bases lay in between. This CDR3 comprises 14 residues. The CDR3 sequence: CASSGRGGNQPQHF. The CDR3 DNA follows: TGTGCCAGCAGTGGGAGGGGGGGCAATCAGCCCCAGCATTTT.

The rearrangement links TRBV15 to TRBJ2-7; D is unclear. Germline V CDR1 and CDR2: LNHNV, YYDKDF (reference sequence). V gave up 1 base and J gave up 2 bases, with 9 bases separating them. The CDR3 runs to 14 residues. The CDR3 bases are TGTGCCACCAGCAGAGGGAGTGAACCCTACGAGCAGTACTTC. Amino acids: CATSRGSEPYEQYF.

The chain uses TRBV5-1 and TRBJ2-7; 10 nucleotides line up with TRBD1. V lost 0 bases to trimming and J lost 6 bases; unmatched junction nucleotides: 6. This CDR3 region has 15 residues. Germline values: CDR1 SGHRS, CDR2 YFSETQ. The CDR3 DNA reads as TGCGCCAGCAGCTTGGATCCGACAGGGGGCGGCGAGCAGTACTTC. Its translation: CASSLDPTGGGEQYF.

This clone was observed a handful of times. This chain connects TRBV18 to TRBJ2-1; D uncertain. From germline, CDR1 is KGHSH and CDR2 LQKENI. The CDR3 spans 14 residues. Trimming removed 0 bases at V and 9 bases at J, with 12 bases between. CDR3 in amino acids: CASSPPSSPREQFF. CDR3 nucleotides: TGTGCCAGCTCACCACCGTCCAGTCCACGTGAGCAGTTCTTC.

This chain connects TRBV7-9 to TRBJ2-1; 11 positions match TRBD1. Germline values: CDR1 SEHNR, CDR2 FQNEAQ (reference sequence). The CDR3 contains 15 residues. V lost 0 bases to trimming and J lost 7 bases; unmatched junction nucleotides: 2. The CDR3 DNA is TGTGCCAGCAGCTTAGCGGGGACAGGGGGAAATGAGCAGTTCTTC. It codes for CASSLAGTGGNEQFF.

The chain uses TRBV27 and TRBJ2-7; D may be TRBD1 (6 bases). The CDR3 runs to 16 residues. Germline CDR1 MNHEY, CDR2 SMNVEV (reference sequence). Deletions cut 6 bases from V and 7 bases from J, with 25 bases between. The CDR3 region has the DNA TGTGCCAGCAGGAGAGCTATTACAGGGTGGACCGATGAGCAGTACTTC. Its protein product is CASRRAITGWTDEQYF.

The chain has TRBV7-2 and TRBJ1-1; D remains unclear. The V and J ends lost 6 bases and 2 bases respectively, with 13 bases between them. Per germline, CDR1 SGHTA and CDR2 FQGNSA. CDR3 length equals 14 residues. The CDR3 spells CASRMGPLNTEAFF. The CDR3 DNA reads as TGTGCCAGCAGAATGGGCCCTCTTAACACTGAAGCTTTCTTT.

The gene calls are TRBV7-9 and TRBJ1-1, with TRBD1 as a possible D gene (5 bases). CDR3 length: 14 residues. The germline V and J ends were trimmed by 5 bases and 5 bases, with 15 bases remaining between them. Germline V gives CDR1 SEHNR, CDR2 FQNEAQ (reference sequence). CDR3 sequence (DNA): TGTGCCAGCAGCCTCCTCGGGGGTGGAACTGAAGCTTTCTTT. It encodes CASSLLGGGTEAFF.

The chain employs TRBV5-1 and TRBJ2-1, with 7 bases fitting TRBD2. Germline assignment: CDR1 SGHRS and CDR2 YFSETQ. The CDR3 spans 16 residues. The trim removed 0 bases at V and 1 base at J, leaving 4 bases unmatched. The CDR3 sequence is CASSLGAGLSYNEQFF. CDR3 DNA sequence: TGCGCCAGCAGCTTGGGAGCGGGGCTTTCCTACAATGAGCAGTTCTTC.

The chain employs TRBV7-2 and TRBJ2-5; 12 nucleotides line up with TRBD2. The CDR3 loop spans 16 amino acids. V shed 0 bases, J shed 3 bases, and the junction held 2 bases outside the gene matches. CDR1 and CDR2 (germline): SGHTA, FQGNSA. The CDR3 region is CASSLAGLAGKETQYF. CDR3 nucleotides: TGTGCCAGCAGCTTAGCTGGACTAGCGGGAAAAGAGACCCAGTACTTC. The whole variable domain, filled in from reference TRBV7-2 and TRBJ2-5, reads GAGVSQSPSNKVTEKGKDVELRCDPISGHTALYWYRQSLGQGLEFLIYFQGNSAPDKSGLPSDRFSAERTGGSVSTLTIQRTQQEDSAVYLCASSLAGLAGKETQYFGPGTRLLVL.

The rearrangement links TRBV4-2 to TRBJ2-3; the match to TRBD2 covers 7 bases. This CDR3 comprises 20 residues. Trimming cost V 1 base and J 5 bases; bases outside gene matches: 21. CDR1 and CDR2 (germline): LGHNA, YNFKEQ. CDR3 DNA: TGTGCCAGCAGCCAAGTTGCCGGAGGGAGGGCCACACTTATTGGAGATACGCAGTATTTT. Its protein is CASSQVAGGRATLIGDTQYF.

The chain has TRBV11-2 and TRBJ2-3; TRBD1 agrees at 9 bases. CDR1 and CDR2 from the germline V gene are SGHAT and FQNNGV. Trimming removed 5 bases from V and 1 base from J; junction bases left unmatched: 7. CDR3 size: 16 residues. This CDR3 reads CASSARDRVGTDTQYF. CDR3 nucleotides: TGTGCCAGCAGCGCCCGGGACAGGGTGGGCACAGATACGCAGTATTTT. The full variable domain, completed using reference TRBV11-2 and TRBJ2-3, is EAGVAQSPRYKIIEKRQSVAFWCNPISGHATLYWYQQILGQGPKLLIQFQNNGVVDDSQLPKDRFSAERLKGVDSTLKIQPAKLEDSAVYLCASSARDRVGTDTQYFGPGTRLTVL.

This clone is a singleton in its sample. This chain joins TRBV7-6 and TRBJ1-1; TRBD1 agrees at 7 bases. Germline values: CDR1 SGHVS, CDR2 FNYEAQ. J lost 4 bases, V lost 0 bases, and 2 bases had no gene match. This CDR3 region has 14 residues. CDR3 DNA: TGTGCCAGCAGCTTAGCAGGGGGCCTCACTGAAGCTTTCTTT. Residues: CASSLAGGLTEAFF. The complete variable domain, with remaining parts taken from reference TRBV7-6 and TRBJ1-1, reads GAGVSQSPRYKVTKRGQDVALRCDPISGHVSLYWYRQALGQGPEFLTYFNYEAQQDKSGLPNDRFSAERPEGSISTLTIQRTEQRDSAMYRCASSLAGGLTEAFFGQGTRLTVV.